This T cell receptor beta chain was profiled in a study of graft-versus-host responses after intestinal transplantation. Details on this clone: One junction end does not reproduce the germline sequence, and a read error may be involved. The same CDR3 is also encoded by other DNA sequences in this sample.

Sequenced by immunoSEQ multiplex PCR; TCRdb stores in-frame clones only, minus some. Here the sample spans roughly 12,000 clones, around 83% being singletons. Germline V gives CDR1 MRHNA, CDR2 SNTAGT. CDR3 length equals 14 residues. The source is a human patient who received an intestinal transplant, so some T cells may come from the graft donor. This chain joins TRBV6-4 and TRBJ2-3; 9 bases map to TRBD2. The sample in question was PBMCs, obtained roughly 130 days after transplant. This CDR3 is CASSVAGGTDTQYF. The CDR3 coding sequence is TGCGCCAGCAGTGTAGCGGGAGGCACAGATACGCAGTATTTT.